The count of the clone carrying this TCR beta chain is one. The sample originates from a study of blood T cell repertoires in COVID-19. Whole-study context: Some COVID-19 samples were acute and others convalescent; all came from the United States, Italy and Spain. PBMCs, B-cell-depleted T cells, or T cells were the source of the cDNA or gDNA that made up the material.

Trimming cost V 5 bases and J 6 bases, with 17 bases left between them. There are 15 residues in the CDR3. Germline loops: CDR1 MNHEY, CDR2 SMNVEV (reference sequence). Authors' processing steps: Quantification of nucleated cells was approximated via reference gene primer amplification. Produced via immunoSEQ multiplex PCR; TCRdb's table is partial and in-frame only. That table furnishes V, J and clone size, whereas the DNA furnished D and trimming. This table holds roughly 40,000 clones, roughly 85% found once. Sequences were obtained from peripheral blood. The gene calls are TRBV27 and TRBJ1-5; D possibly corresponds to TRBD1 (5 bases). This TCR derives from a human donor in a cohort sampled during active COVID-19. The CDR3 protein is CASSANGGFGQPQHF. The CDR3 DNA follows: TGTGCCAGCAGTGCCAACGGGGGTTTCGGTCAGCCCCAGCATTTT.